The 21 T cell receptor beta chains below all came from one sample that was sequenced in a study of blood T cell repertoires in COVID-19. Sequencing used immunoSEQ multiplex PCR; TCRdb keeps in-frame clones, though not all of them. In the table there are some 200,000 clones, 82% of which are singletons. The source material was PBMCs or T cells enriched from blood (not recorded which). The receptors come from a man aged 40-55 years who had recovered from COVID-19.

This chain uses TRBV24-1 with TRBJ2-3, with 7 nucleotides matching TRBD2. Unmatched junction bases numbered 3, after V lost 6 bases and J lost 1 base. There are 14 residues in the CDR3. CDR1 is KGHDR, CDR2 SFDVKD, per germline. CDR3 DNA: TGTGCCACCAGTTTCAGCGGGGGCACAGATACGCAGTATTTT. Translation: CATSFSGGTDTQYF.

The chain is built from TRBV28 and TRBJ1-5, with D unclear. The germline gives CDR1 MDHEN, CDR2 SYDVKM. CDR3 length equals 12 residues. Trimming removed 8 bases at V and 5 bases at J, with 10 bases between. CDR3 DNA sequence: TGTGCCAGCGACCGGGGAGATCAGCCCCAGCATTTT. Translation gives CASDRGDQPQHF. Variable domain in full (rest from reference TRBV28 and TRBJ1-5): DVKVTQSSRYLVKRTGEKVFLECVQDMDHENMFWYRQDPGLGLRLIYFSYDVKMKEKGDIPEGYSVSREKKERFSLILESASTNQTSMYLCASDRGDQPQHFGDGTRLSIL.

This clone was seen a handful of times. The chain joins TRBV19 to TRBJ2-1; D not certain. Germline values: CDR1 LNHDA, CDR2 SQIVND (reference sequence). This CDR3 comprises 14 residues. Trimming shortened V by 1 base and J by 5 bases, and 9 bases separated the two germline ends. The CDR3 DNA follows: TGTGCCAGTAGTATAGGGGCGCCGAACAATGAGCAGTTCTTC. Protein sequence: CASSIGAPNNEQFF.

The V call is TRBV15, the J call TRBJ1-5; D gene uncertain. Germline assignment: CDR1 LNHNV and CDR2 YYDKDF (reference sequence). The CDR3 extends over 15 amino acids. The ends were cut back, 1 base at V and 2 bases at J, with 9 bases in the middle. CDR3 residues: CATSRVSGGNQPQHF. For the CDR3, the DNA is TGTGCCACCAGCAGAGTGAGTGGAGGCAATCAGCCCCAGCATTTT.

The genes are TRBV28 and TRBJ2-7, with a tentative D call TRBD2 (6 bases). Trimming took off 6 bases at V and 0 bases at J, with 15 bases between the two ends. There are 15 residues in the CDR3. Per germline, CDR1 MDHEN and CDR2 SYDVKM. The CDR3 coding sequence is TGTGCCAGCAGCCTCGGGACTGCTAGCTCCTACGAGCAGTACGTC. Translating gives CASSLGTASSYEQYV.

Written as DNA, the CDR3 is TGCGCCAGCAGCCAAGATATCGCTAGCGGGTACAATGAGCAGTTCTTC. This gives the protein CASSQDIASGYNEQFF. The V and J genes are TRBV4-1 and TRBJ2-1, with 8 bases identical to TRBD2. Germline CDR1 and CDR2: MGHRA and YSYEKL. The CDR3 contains 16 residues. With V trimmed by 0 bases and J by 4 bases, 5 bases remained unmatched.

The CDR3 bases are TGTGCCAGCAGCCTGGGACATATAAACACTGAAGCTTTCTTT. It is translated as CASSLGHINTEAFF. This chain uses TRBV7-9 with TRBJ1-1; TRBD1 is a possible D gene (6 bases). V lost 5 bases and J lost 2, with 12 bases in between. CDR3 length: 14 residues. Germline-derived CDR1 and CDR2 are SEHNR and FQNEAQ (reference sequence).

This sequence joins TRBV25-1 and TRBJ1-2; no clear D gene. This CDR3 is built from 15 residues. CDR1 and CDR2 (germline): MGHDK, SYGVNS. Trimming cost V 5 bases and J 4 bases, with 17 bases left between them. The CDR3 region has the DNA TGTGCCAGCAGTAAGGTTGACACCGAAATCTATGGCTACACCTTC. Protein: CASSKVDTEIYGYTF.

The chain links TRBV29-1 to TRBJ1-6; the match to TRBD1 covers 9 bases. Trimming cost V 6 bases and J 7 bases; bases outside gene matches: 7. CDR3 length: 14 residues. Germline V gene sequence: CDR1 SQVTM, CDR2 ANQGSEA. The CDR3 sequence is CSVAQGQGNSPLHF. DNA for the CDR3: TGCAGCGTGGCCCAGGGACAGGGAAATTCACCCCTCCACTTT.

The V and J genes are TRBV27 and TRBJ2-2, with TRBD2 identical over 8 bases. Germline V gene sequence: CDR1 MNHEY, CDR2 SMNVEV (reference sequence). This CDR3 spans 17 amino acids. The trim removed 2 bases at V and 0 bases at J, leaving 5 bases unmatched. CDR3 protein: CASSLGASGSNTGELFF. DNA for the CDR3: TGTGCCAGCAGTTTAGGAGCTAGCGGGTCGAACACCGGGGAGCTGTTTTTT.

The chain uses TRBV19 and TRBJ2-3; no clear D. V was shortened by 3 bases and J by 3 bases, with 10 bases between the two germline ends. The V gene's germline CDR1 is LNHDA and CDR2 SQIVND (reference sequence). This CDR3 region has 14 residues. The CDR3 bases are TGTGCCAGTAGTATTCCCCTCTCGACAGATACGCAGTATTTT. This translates into CASSIPLSTDTQYF.

The chain carries TRBV3-1 (or the pseudogene TRBV3-2) and TRBJ2-7; 8 bases align to TRBD2. The V and J ends lost 4 bases and 0 bases, in that order; junction bases with no gene match: 8. The CDR3 is 16 amino acids. Germline V lookup: CDR1 LGHDT, CDR2 YNNKEL (reference sequence). The CDR3 region has the DNA TGTGCCAGCAGCCCCAATAGCGGGAACCCCTCCTACGAGCAGTACGTC. Its translation is CASSPNSGNPSYEQYV.

The genes are TRBV11-3 and TRBJ2-2; 9 positions agree with TRBD1. The germline V gene has CDR1 SGHNT and CDR2 YENEEA. Unmatched junction bases numbered 6, after V lost 4 bases and J lost 3 bases. The CDR3 is 16 residues long. The chain's CDR3 is CASSSPTGGDTGELFF. The CDR3 DNA reads as TGTGCCAGCAGCTCTCCGACAGGGGGTGACACCGGGGAGCTGTTTTTT.

The chain recombines TRBV18 with TRBJ2-2, with no clear D. The CDR3 spans 14 residues. Germline CDR1 is KGHSH and CDR2 is LQKENI. V was shortened by 4 bases and J by 2 bases, with 8 bases between the two germline ends. The CDR3 DNA reads TGTGCCAGCTCACTCACACGTAACACCGGGGAGCTGTTTTTT. Translating gives CASSLTRNTGELFF.

The CDR3 bases are TGCGCCAGAAGCGCGTCGTTTAGTTCGACTAGCGGGAGTAAATACGAGCAGTACTTC. As protein: CARSASFSSTSGSKYEQYF. V and J are TRBV5-1 and TRBJ2-7; TRBD2 aligns across 12 bases. From germline, CDR1 is SGHRS and CDR2 YFSETQ. V lost 8 bases, J lost 4 bases, and 22 bases stayed unmatched. CDR3 length equals 19 residues. The variable domain in full, completed from reference TRBV5-1 and TRBJ2-7, reads KAGVTQTPRYLIKTRGQQVTLSCSPISGHRSVSWYQQTPGQGLQFLFEYFSETQRNKGNFPGRFSGRQFSNSRSEMNVSTLELGDSALYLCARSASFSSTSGSKYEQYFGPGTRLTVT.

The chain is built from TRBV5-4 and TRBJ2-5; TRBD2 matches 16 bases. V shed 4 bases and J 1 base; nucleotides not matched to a gene: 10. Looked up from germline, CDR1 is SGHNT and CDR2 is YYREEE (reference sequence). The CDR3 extends over 19 amino acids. The CDR3 DNA follows: TGTGCCAGCAGCCCACCGGCGGGACTAGCGGGAGGGATCCAAGAGACCCAGTACTTC. Its protein product is CASSPPAGLAGGIQETQYF.

The chain employs TRBV7-9 and TRBJ1-6, with a tentative D call TRBD1 (5 bases). Germline CDR1 is SEHNR and CDR2 is FQNEAQ (reference sequence). V gave up 5 bases and J gave up 9 bases, with 20 bases separating them. The length of the CDR3 is 16 residues. CDR3 DNA: TGTGCCAGCAGCCCCGGGGGATCAACCACAGGTTCACCCCTCCACTTT. Amino acid sequence: CASSPGGSTTGSPLHF.

The CDR3 loop is CASSLQGPTNNEQFF. In nucleotides, the CDR3 is TGTGCCAGCAGCTTACAGGGTCCCACTAACAATGAGCAGTTCTTC. This sequence joins TRBV7-3 and TRBJ2-1, with D possibly matching TRBD1 (5 bases). Germline loops: CDR1 SGHTA, CDR2 FQGTGA. The CDR3 runs 15 residues. V was trimmed by 2 bases and J by 5 bases, leaving 13 bases between them.

The gene calls are TRBV27 and TRBJ2-7; 7 bases line up with TRBD1. The CDR3 spans 15 residues. In germline, CDR1 is MNHEY, CDR2 SMNVEV (reference sequence). The ends lost 1 base at V and 3 bases at J; junction bases unmatched: 6. The chain's CDR3 is CASSLYGGQIYEQYF. The CDR3 nucleotides are TGTGCCAGCAGTTTATATGGGGGACAGATCTACGAGCAGTACTTC.

The J gene is TRBJ2-1, the V gene TRBV9, with TRBD2 matching 8 bases. From germline, CDR1 is SGDLS and CDR2 YYNGEE. CDR3 length: 14 residues. Germline trimming cut 0 bases from V and 10 bases from J; bases unmatched to any gene: 6. DNA for the CDR3: TGTGCCAGCAGCGTAGACGGGAGGGCCACGGAGCAGTTCTTC. Residues: CASSVDGRATEQFF.

This chain joins TRBV7-8 and TRBJ2-3; D is perhaps TRBD2 (6 bases). Germline V gene lookup returns CDR1 SGHVS and CDR2 FQNEAQ. This CDR3 is 16 amino acids long. V was clipped by 5 bases and J by 2 bases, with 17 bases between them. The CDR3 coding sequence is TGTGCCAGCAGCGACCCAGGGCGGGGTAACACAGATACGCAGTATTTT. It translates to CASSDPGRGNTDTQYF.